These 14 T cell receptor beta chains share one sample of origin, sequenced in a study of cytomegalovirus exposure and HLA in healthy donors (TCRdb year 2017). To prepare the library, the immunoSEQ multiplex PCR assay was applied. For the multiplex PCR, a mixture combining 60 forward primers for TCR Vbeta segments and 13 reverse primers for TCR Jbeta segments was used. TCRdb holds this immuneACCESS table with in-frame rearrangements only. Some clones are missing; in checked studies, unresolved V genes explain under half, and the rest has no known cause. This sample comprises some 110,000 clones, around 70% of them detected only once. Around 10% of the sample lies in the top ten. The sample comprised PBMCs. Receptor source: a woman between 50 and 59 years old in good health and CMV-seropositive.

The chain links TRBV5-8 to TRBJ1-5; no clear D gene. Germline-derived CDR1 and CDR2 are SGHTS and YDEGEE. Trimming took 4 bases from V and 0 from J, leaving 11 bases between them. This CDR3 contains 15 residues. CDR3 in amino acids: CASSLLVDSNQPQHF. For the CDR3, the DNA is TGTGCCAGCAGCCTATTAGTAGATAGCAATCAGCCCCAGCATTTT.

The chain uses TRBV9 and TRBJ1-5; D ambiguous. Trimming pared 4 bases from V and 0 bases from J, leaving 11 bases between. The CDR3 extends over 15 amino acids. Looked up from germline, CDR1 is SGDLS and CDR2 is YYNGEE. CDR3: CASSYSGYSNQPQHF. The CDR3, as DNA: TGTGCCAGCAGCTACAGCGGGTATAGCAATCAGCCCCAGCATTTT.

The V and J genes are TRBV7-2 and TRBJ2-3; TRBD2 matches at 11 bases. The V segment lost 5 bases and the J segment 4 bases; nucleotides outside the gene matches: 5. The CDR3 loop spans 15 amino acids. The germline CDR1 and CDR2 sequences are SGHTA and FQGNSA. CDR3 protein: CASSTSGSSADTQYF. CDR3 nucleotide sequence: TGTGCCAGCAGCACTAGCGGGAGTAGTGCAGATACGCAGTATTTT.

This clone was counted only a few times. The chain carries TRBV6-6 and TRBJ1-6; D is possibly TRBD1 (6 bases). The V and J ends lost 4 bases and 7 bases respectively, with 11 bases between them. This CDR3 region has 14 residues. Germline V CDR1 and CDR2: MNHNY, SVGAGI (reference sequence). CDR3 sequence: CASSFSQGNSPLHF. The CDR3 bases are TGTGCCAGCAGTTTTAGTCAGGGGAATTCACCCCTCCACTTT.

The rearrangement links TRBV12-5 to TRBJ2-3; 7 bases line up with TRBD1. Germline loops: CDR1 LGHNT, CDR2 FRNRAP. The J segment lost 6 bases and the V segment lost 3 bases, leaving 6 bases of the junction unmatched. The CDR3 totals 14 residues. CDR3 in amino acids: CASGLDRESDTQYF. The CDR3 coding sequence is TGTGCTAGTGGTTTAGACAGGGAGAGCGATACGCAGTATTTT.

The V and J genes are TRBV6-5 and TRBJ1-2; TRBD1 agrees at 7 bases. After removal of 5 bases from V and 3 bases from J, the junction contained 3 bases not matched to a gene. The germline gives CDR1 MNHEY, CDR2 SVGAGI. The CDR3 covers 13 residues. The CDR3 bases are TGTGCCAGCAGTCAAACAGGGGACTATGGCTACACCTTC. This sequence encodes CASSQTGDYGYTF.

The chain joins TRBV27 to TRBJ2-3; no definite D call. The V gene lost 5 bases and the J gene lost 4 bases, with 13 bases spanning the gap. This CDR3 is built from 14 residues. CDR1 MNHEY and CDR2 SMNVEV come from the germline V gene (reference sequence). The CDR3 coding sequence is TGTGCCAGCAGTCTTCTACTCCCACCAGATACGCAGTATTTT. The encoded protein is CASSLLLPPDTQYF.

The genes are TRBV7-2 and TRBJ2-7, with TRBD2 identical over 13 bases. There are 15 residues in the CDR3. Germline trimming cut 5 bases from V and 1 base from J; bases unmatched to any gene: 2. Germline V gene sequence: CDR1 SGHTA, CDR2 FQGNSA. The CDR3 reads CASSLLAGGSYEQYF. In DNA form, the CDR3 reads TGTGCCAGCAGCCTACTAGCGGGGGGGTCCTACGAGCAGTACTTC.

The V and J genes are TRBV10-3 and TRBJ2-7, with 9 bases fitting TRBD1. V lost 10 bases and J lost 3; bases outside the gene matches: 7. The CDR3 loop spans 13 amino acids. From germline, CDR1 is ENHRY and CDR2 SYGVKD. For the CDR3, the DNA is TGTGCCACTAACAGACAGGGGGACTACGAGCAGTACTTC. This codes for CATNRQGDYEQYF.

The chain is built from TRBV25-1 and TRBJ1-5; 9 bases match TRBD1. Trimming at V came to 8 bases and at J to 0 bases, leaving 5 bases not matched to a gene. Germline assignment: CDR1 MGHDK and CDR2 SYGVNS. There are 15 residues in the CDR3. For the CDR3, the DNA is TGTGCCAGCCGGGGACAGGGAGGTAGCAATCAGCCCCAGCATTTT. This codes for CASRGQGGSNQPQHF.

The V and J genes are TRBV7-2 and TRBJ2-3; D call uncertain. Trimming stripped 1 base from V and 1 base from J, with 6 bases between. Germline values: CDR1 SGHTA, CDR2 FQGNSA. This CDR3 region has 14 residues. CDR3 DNA: TGTGCCAGCAGCTTAGATTCGGGCACAGATACGCAGTATTTT. Its protein product is CASSLDSGTDTQYF.

The chain carries TRBV2 and TRBJ1-4; D gene uncertain. Germline values: CDR1 SNHLY, CDR2 FYNNEI. The CDR3 spans 13 residues. V lost 2 bases, J lost 8 bases, and 9 bases lay in between. The CDR3 loop reads CASSEQELEKLFF. CDR3 DNA sequence: TGTGCCAGCAGTGAACAAGAGCTAGAAAAACTGTTTTTT.

The chain is built from TRBV29-1 and TRBJ2-5, with a possible D match to TRBD2 (6 bases). V lost 1 base and J 3 bases, leaving 12 bases between the germline ends. Germline assignment: CDR1 SQVTM and CDR2 ANQGSEA. This CDR3 spans 14 amino acids. The CDR3 nucleotides read TGCAGCGTTGAAGCGGGAGCGGAGAAAGAGACCCAGTACTTC. Its translation is CSVEAGAEKETQYF.

Details on this clone: At the DNA level, this CDR3 is encoded by other sequences in the same sample as well. The chain employs TRBV11-2 and TRBJ1-5; D is possibly TRBD1 (6 bases). In germline, CDR1 is SGHAT, CDR2 FQNNGV. The length of the CDR3 is 14 residues. With 1 base removed from V and 6 bases from J, the gap between germline ends came to 10 bases. This CDR3 is CASSLGQVGQPQHF. In DNA, the CDR3 is TGTGCCAGCAGCTTAGGACAGGTGGGTCAGCCCCAGCATTTT.